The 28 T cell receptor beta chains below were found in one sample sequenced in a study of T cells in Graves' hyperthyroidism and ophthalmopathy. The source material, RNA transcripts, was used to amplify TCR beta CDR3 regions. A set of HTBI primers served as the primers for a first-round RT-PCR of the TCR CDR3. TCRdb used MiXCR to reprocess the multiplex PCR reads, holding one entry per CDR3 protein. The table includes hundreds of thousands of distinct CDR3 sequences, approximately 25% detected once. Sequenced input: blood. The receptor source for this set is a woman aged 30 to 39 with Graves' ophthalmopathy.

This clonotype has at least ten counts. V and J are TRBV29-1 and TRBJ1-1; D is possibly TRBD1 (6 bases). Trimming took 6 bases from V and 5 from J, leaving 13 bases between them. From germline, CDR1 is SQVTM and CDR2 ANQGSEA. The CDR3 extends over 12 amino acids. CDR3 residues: CSVPQGGTEAFF. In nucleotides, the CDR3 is TGCAGCGTGCCACAGGGAGGAACTGAAGCTTTCTTT.

CDR3 sequence reads: CATSRVTSGRVGGELFF. In nucleotides, the CDR3 is TGTGCCACCAGCAGGGTGACTAGCGGGAGGGTAGGCGGGGAGCTGTTTTTT. The chain employs TRBV15 and TRBJ2-2; TRBD2 matches at 14 bases. This CDR3 is built from 17 residues. The V gene's germline CDR1 is LNHNV and CDR2 YYDKDF (reference sequence). V lost 3 bases and J lost 7; bases outside the gene matches: 7.

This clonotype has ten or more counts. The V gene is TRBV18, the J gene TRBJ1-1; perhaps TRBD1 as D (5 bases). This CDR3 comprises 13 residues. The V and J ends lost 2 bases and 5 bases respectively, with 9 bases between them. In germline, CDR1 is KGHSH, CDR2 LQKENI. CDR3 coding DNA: TGTGCCAGCTCACCAGGGGCGCAGACTGAAGCTTTCTTT. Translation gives CASSPGAQTEAFF.

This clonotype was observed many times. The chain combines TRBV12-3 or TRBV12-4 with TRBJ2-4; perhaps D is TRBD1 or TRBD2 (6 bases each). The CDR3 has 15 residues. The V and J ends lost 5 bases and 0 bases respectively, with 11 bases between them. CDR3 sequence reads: CASSKGGLAKNIQYF. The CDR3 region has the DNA TGTGCCAGCAGTAAGGGGGGTCTAGCCAAAAACATTCAGTACTTC.

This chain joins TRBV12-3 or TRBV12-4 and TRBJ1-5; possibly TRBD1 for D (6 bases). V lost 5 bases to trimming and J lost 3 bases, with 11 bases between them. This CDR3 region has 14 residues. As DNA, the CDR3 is TGTGCCAGCAGTCCTCAGGGGCTCAATCAGCCCCAGCATTTT. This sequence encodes CASSPQGLNQPQHF.

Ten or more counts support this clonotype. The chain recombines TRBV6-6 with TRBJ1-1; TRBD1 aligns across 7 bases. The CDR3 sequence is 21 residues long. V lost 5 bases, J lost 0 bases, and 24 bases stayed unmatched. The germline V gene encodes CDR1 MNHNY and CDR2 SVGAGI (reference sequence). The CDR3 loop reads CASSQYGEFKGQLALNTEAFF. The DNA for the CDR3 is TGTGCCAGCAGTCAATACGGGGAGTTTAAGGGACAGCTTGCCCTGAACACTGAAGCTTTCTTT.

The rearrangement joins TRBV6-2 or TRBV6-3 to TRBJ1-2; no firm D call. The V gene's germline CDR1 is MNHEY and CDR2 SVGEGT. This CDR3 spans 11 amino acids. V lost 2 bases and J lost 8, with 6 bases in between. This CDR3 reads CASSYILGYTF. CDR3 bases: TGTGCCAGCAGTTACATCCTCGGCTACACCTTC.

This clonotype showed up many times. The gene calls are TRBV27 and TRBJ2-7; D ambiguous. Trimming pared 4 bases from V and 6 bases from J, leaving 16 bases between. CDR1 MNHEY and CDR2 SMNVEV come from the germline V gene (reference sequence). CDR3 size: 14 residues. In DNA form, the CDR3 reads TGTGCCAGCAGTTATAACACCCGTCTTTTCGAGCAGTACTTC. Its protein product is CASSYNTRLFEQYF.

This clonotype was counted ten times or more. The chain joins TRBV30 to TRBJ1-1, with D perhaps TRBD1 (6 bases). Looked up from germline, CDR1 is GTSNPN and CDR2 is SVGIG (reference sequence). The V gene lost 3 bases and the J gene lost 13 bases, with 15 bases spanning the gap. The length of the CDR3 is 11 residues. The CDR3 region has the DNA TGTGCCTGGAGCGAGGGACAAGGGGGTTTCTTT. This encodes CAWSEGQGGFF. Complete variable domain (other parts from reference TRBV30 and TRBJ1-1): SQTIHQWPATLVQPVGSPLSLECTVEGTSNPNLYWYRQAAGRGLQLLFYSVGIGQISSEVPQNLSASRPQDRQFILSSKKLLLSDSGFYLCAWSEGQGGFFGQGTRLTVV.

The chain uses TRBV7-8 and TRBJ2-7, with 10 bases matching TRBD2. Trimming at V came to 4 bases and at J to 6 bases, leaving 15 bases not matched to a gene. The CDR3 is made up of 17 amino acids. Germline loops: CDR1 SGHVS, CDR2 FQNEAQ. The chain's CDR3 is CASSSPPFSGRLGEQYF. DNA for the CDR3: TGTGCCAGCAGCTCCCCGCCCTTTAGCGGGAGGTTGGGCGAGCAGTACTTC.

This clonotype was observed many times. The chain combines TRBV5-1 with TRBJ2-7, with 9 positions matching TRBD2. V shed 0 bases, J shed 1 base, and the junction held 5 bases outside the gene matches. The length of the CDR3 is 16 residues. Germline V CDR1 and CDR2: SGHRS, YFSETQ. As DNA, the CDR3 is TGCGCCAGCAGCTTGGCTGTTAGCGGGGGATCCTACGAGCAGTACTTC. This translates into CASSLAVSGGSYEQYF.

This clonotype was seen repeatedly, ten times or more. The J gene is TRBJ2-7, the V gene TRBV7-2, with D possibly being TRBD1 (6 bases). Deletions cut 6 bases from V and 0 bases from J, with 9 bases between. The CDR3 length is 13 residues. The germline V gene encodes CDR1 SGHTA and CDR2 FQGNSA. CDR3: CASRTGNSYEQYF. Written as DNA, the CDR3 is TGTGCCAGCAGAACAGGGAACTCCTACGAGCAGTACTTC.

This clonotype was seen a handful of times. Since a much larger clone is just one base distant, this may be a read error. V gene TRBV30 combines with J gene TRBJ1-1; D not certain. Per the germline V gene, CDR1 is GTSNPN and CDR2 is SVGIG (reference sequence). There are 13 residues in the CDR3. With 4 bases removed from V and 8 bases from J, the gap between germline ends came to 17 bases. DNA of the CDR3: TGTGCCTGGAATCTTTTGGGCAGAAGGGAAGCTTTCTTT. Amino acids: CAWNLLGRREAFF.

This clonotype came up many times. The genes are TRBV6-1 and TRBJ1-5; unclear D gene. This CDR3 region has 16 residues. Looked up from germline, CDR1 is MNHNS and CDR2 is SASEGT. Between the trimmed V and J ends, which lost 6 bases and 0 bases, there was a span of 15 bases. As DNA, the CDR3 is TGTGCCAGCAGGGAGGCGCGGGGTTATAGCAATCAGCCCCAGCATTTT. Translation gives CASREARGYSNQPQHF.

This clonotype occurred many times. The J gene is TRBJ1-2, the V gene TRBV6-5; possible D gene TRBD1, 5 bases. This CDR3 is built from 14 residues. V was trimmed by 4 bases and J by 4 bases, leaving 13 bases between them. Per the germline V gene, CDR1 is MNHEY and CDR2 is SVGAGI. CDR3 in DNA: TGTGCCAGCAGTTCCATGGGACCGATCTATGGCTACACCTTC. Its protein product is CASSSMGPIYGYTF.

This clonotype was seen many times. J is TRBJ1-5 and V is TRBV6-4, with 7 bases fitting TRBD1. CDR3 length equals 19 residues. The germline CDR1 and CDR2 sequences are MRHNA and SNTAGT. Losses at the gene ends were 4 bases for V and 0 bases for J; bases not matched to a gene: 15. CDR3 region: CASSVRRLQQGYSNQPQHF. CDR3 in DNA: TGTGCCAGCAGTGTCCGACGATTGCAACAGGGGTATAGCAATCAGCCCCAGCATTTT.

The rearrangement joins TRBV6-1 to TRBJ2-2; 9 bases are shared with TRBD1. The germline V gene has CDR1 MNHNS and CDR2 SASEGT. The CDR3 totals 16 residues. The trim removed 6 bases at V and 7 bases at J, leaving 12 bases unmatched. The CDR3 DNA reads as TGTGCCAGCAGCGCCGGGACAGGGATTGGGAGCGGGGAGCTGTTTTTT. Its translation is CASSAGTGIGSGELFF.

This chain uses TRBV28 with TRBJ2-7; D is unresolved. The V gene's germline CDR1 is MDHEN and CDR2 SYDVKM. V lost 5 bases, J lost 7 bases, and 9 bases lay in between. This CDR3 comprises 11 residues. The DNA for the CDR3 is TGTGCCAGCAGTCGGCCCCGAGAGCAGTACTTC. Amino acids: CASSRPREQYF.

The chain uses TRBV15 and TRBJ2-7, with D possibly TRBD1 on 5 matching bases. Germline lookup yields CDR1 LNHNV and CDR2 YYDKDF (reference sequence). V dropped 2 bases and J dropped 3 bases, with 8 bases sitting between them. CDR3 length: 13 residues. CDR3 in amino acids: CATSRTRVYEQYF. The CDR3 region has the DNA TGTGCCACCAGCAGAACCAGGGTCTACGAGCAGTACTTC.

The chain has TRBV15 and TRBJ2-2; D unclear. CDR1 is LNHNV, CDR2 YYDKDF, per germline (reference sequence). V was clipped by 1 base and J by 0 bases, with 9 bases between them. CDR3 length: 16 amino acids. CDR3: CATSRGPEPNTGELFF. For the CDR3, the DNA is TGTGCCACCAGCAGAGGGCCAGAACCGAACACCGGGGAGCTGTTTTTT.

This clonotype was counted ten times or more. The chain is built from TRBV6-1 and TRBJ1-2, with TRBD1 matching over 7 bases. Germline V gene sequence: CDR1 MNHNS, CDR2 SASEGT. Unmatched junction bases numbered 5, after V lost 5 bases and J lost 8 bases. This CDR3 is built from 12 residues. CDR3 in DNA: TGTGCCAGCAGTCCTCACAGGGGCGGCTACACCTTC. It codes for CASSPHRGGYTF.

Written as DNA, the CDR3 is TGTGCCAGCAGACCGGGACAGATTCAGCCCCAGCATTTT. Translating gives CASRPGQIQPQHF. The chain is built from TRBV6-1 and TRBJ1-5; 7 bases match TRBD1. Trimming took 6 bases from V and 6 from J; bases not matched to a gene: 5. Germline V gives CDR1 MNHNS, CDR2 SASEGT. This CDR3 has 13 amino acids.

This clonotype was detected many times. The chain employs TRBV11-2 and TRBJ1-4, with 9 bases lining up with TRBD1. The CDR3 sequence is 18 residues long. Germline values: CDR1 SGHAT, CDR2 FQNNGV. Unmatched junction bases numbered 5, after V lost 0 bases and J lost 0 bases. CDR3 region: CASSLEDRGPATNEKLFF. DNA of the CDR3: TGTGCCAGCAGCTTAGAGGACAGGGGCCCTGCAACTAATGAAAAACTGTTTTTT.

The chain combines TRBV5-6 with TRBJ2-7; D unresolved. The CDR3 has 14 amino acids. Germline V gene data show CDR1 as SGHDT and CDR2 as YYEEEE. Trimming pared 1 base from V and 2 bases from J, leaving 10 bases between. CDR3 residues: CASSLKVGTYEQYF. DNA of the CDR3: TGTGCCAGCAGCTTGAAAGTAGGGACCTACGAGCAGTACTTC.

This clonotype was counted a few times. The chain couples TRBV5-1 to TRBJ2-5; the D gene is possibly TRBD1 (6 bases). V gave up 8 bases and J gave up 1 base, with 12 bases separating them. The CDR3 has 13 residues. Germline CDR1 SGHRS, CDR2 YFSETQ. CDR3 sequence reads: CASARGPQETQYF. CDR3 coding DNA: TGCGCCAGTGCCAGGGGCCCCCAAGAGACCCAGTACTTC.

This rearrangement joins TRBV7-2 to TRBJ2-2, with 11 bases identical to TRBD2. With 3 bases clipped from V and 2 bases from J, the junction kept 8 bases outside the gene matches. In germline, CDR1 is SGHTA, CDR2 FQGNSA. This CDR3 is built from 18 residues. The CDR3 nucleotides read TGTGCCAGCAGCTTCGCCGGGACTAGCGGACCTAACACCGGGGAGCTGTTTTTT. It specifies CASSFAGTSGPNTGELFF.

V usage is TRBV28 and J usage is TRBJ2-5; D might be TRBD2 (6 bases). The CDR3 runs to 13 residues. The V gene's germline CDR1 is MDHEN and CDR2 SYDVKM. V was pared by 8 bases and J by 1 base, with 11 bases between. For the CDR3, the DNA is TGTGCCAGCGGCCCGGAGGGCCAAGAGACCCAGTACTTC. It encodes CASGPEGQETQYF.

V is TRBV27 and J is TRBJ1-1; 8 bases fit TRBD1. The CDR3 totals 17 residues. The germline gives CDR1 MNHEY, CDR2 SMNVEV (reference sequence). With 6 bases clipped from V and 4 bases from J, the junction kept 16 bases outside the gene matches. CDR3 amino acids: CASSLKIQGALSTEAFF. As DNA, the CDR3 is TGTGCCAGCAGCCTAAAGATCCAGGGGGCTCTAAGCACTGAAGCTTTCTTT.